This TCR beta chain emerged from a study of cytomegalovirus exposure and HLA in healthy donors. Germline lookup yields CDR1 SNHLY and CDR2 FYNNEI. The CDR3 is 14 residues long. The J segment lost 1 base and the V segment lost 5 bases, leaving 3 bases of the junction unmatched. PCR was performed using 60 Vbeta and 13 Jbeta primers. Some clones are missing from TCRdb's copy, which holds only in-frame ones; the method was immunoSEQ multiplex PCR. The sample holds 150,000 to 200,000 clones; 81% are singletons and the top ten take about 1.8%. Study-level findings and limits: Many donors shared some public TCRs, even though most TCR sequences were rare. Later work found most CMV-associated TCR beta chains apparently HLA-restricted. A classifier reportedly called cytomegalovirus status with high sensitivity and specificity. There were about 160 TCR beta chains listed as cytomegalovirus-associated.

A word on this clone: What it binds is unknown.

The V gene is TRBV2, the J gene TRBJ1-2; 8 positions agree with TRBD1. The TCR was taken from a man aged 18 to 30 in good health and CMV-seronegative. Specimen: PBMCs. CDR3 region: CASSRTGLNYGYTF. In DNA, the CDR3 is TGTGCCAGCAGTCGGACAGGGCTTAACTATGGCTACACCTTC.